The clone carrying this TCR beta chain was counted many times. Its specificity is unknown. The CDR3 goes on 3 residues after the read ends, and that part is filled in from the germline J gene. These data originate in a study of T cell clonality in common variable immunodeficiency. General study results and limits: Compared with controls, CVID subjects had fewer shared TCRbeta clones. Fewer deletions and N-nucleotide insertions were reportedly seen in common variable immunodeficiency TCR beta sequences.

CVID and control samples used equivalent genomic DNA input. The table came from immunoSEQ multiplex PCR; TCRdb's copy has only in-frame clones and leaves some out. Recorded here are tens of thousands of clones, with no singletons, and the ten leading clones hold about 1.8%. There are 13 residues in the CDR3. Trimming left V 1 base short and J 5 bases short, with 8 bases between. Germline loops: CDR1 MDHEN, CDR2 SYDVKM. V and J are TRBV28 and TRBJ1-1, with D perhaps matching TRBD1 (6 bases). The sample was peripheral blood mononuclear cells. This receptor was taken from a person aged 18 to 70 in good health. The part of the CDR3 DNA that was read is TGTGCCAGCAGTTTATTGGGGGCGACTGAA. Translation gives CASSLLGATE. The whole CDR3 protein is CASSLLGATEAFF.